This T cell receptor (beta chain) derives from a study of shared clonotypes between healthy human individuals. Notes on this clone: With only one base between it and a far larger clone, this is likely a read error.

For each subset, genomic DNA was distributed in equal portions over several immunoSEQ plates. The authors' processing: With immunoSEQ giving junction-only sequences and no quality scores, filtering differed. Sequenced by immunoSEQ multiplex PCR; TCRdb stores in-frame clones only, minus some. The DNA was the basis for D and trimming; V, J and clone size are from that table. The repertoire holds approximately 500,000 clones, with approximately 84% as singletons. CDR1 and CDR2 from the germline V gene are LGHNA and YNFKEQ. The V gene lost 1 base and the J gene lost 5 bases, with 18 bases spanning the gap. The CDR3 is 17 amino acids.

The specimen was PBMCs. V and J are TRBV4-2 and TRBJ1-5, with no clear D. This sequence was found in a woman aged 40 to 50 in good health. Some clones in this sample may be carry-over from other donors' samples. The CDR3 reads CASSQGLGMGSYQPQHF. CDR3 DNA: TGTGCCAGCAGCCAAGGTTTAGGTATGGGTTCTTATCAGCCCCAGCATTTT.